The 31 T cell receptor beta chains in this list originate from one sample, sequenced in a study of blood T cell repertoires in COVID-19. The method was immunoSEQ multiplex PCR; TCRdb's version includes in-frame clones alone and lacks a portion of them. Among 300,000 or so clones listed, 90% were seen once. The sample consisted of peripheral blood. These receptors came from a woman aged 40 to 50 with acute or convalescent COVID-19.

The chain recombines TRBV5-1 with TRBJ1-2; D remains ambiguous. V was pared by 4 bases and J by 2 bases, with 9 bases between. The length of the CDR3 is 13 residues. Germline V gene data show CDR1 as SGHRS and CDR2 as YFSETQ. The CDR3 is CASSNSGNYGYTF. In DNA form, the CDR3 reads TGCGCCAGCAGCAACTCCGGGAACTATGGCTACACCTTC. The full variable domain, rest sourced from reference TRBV5-1 and TRBJ1-2, is KAGVTQTPRYLIKTRGQQVTLSCSPISGHRSVSWYQQTPGQGLQFLFEYFSETQRNKGNFPGRFSGRQFSNSRSEMNVSTLELGDSALYLCASSNSGNYGYTFGSGTRLTVV.

The chain couples TRBV4-1 to TRBJ2-2; 9 bases are shared with TRBD1. Trimming cost V 4 bases and J 1 base; bases outside gene matches: 4. The CDR3 contains 16 residues. Germline V lookup: CDR1 MGHRA, CDR2 YSYEKL. CDR3 protein: CASSPHRGRNTGELFF. In nucleotides, the CDR3 is TGCGCCAGCAGCCCCCACAGGGGGCGGAACACCGGGGAGCTGTTTTTT.

This clone occurred once. The rearrangement links TRBV7-2 to TRBJ2-7; 8 positions agree with TRBD1. Unmatched junction bases numbered 7, after V lost 5 bases and J lost 7 bases. Per germline, CDR1 SGHTA and CDR2 FQGNSA. The CDR3 consists of 13 residues. The CDR3: CASSPGQGREQYV. The CDR3, as DNA: TGTGCCAGCAGCCCAGGACAGGGTCGGGAGCAGTACGTC.

This rearrangement joins TRBV12-5 to TRBJ1-4; D remains ambiguous. CDR3 size: 19 residues. The V end lost 0 bases, the J end lost 0 bases, and 17 bases lay between the germline ends. The germline CDR1 and CDR2 sequences are LGHNT and FRNRAP. The CDR3 spells CASGLVFEGSFATNEKLFF. In nucleotides, the CDR3 is TGTGCTAGTGGTTTGGTTTTTGAGGGCAGCTTTGCAACTAATGAAAAACTGTTTTTT.

In its sample, this clone was seen once. The chain carries TRBV5-6 and TRBJ1-1; perhaps TRBD1 as D (5 bases). The germline gives CDR1 SGHDT, CDR2 YYEEEE. V was cut by 3 bases and J by 13 bases, with 16 bases left in between. This CDR3 is built from 12 residues. The CDR3 sequence is CASSSMGLYGFF. The CDR3 coding sequence is TGTGCCAGCAGCTCAATGGGGCTTTACGGTTTCTTT.

The gene calls are TRBV18 and TRBJ1-2; 7 bases are a match to TRBD1. This CDR3 comprises 15 residues. The trim removed 3 bases at V and 4 bases at J, leaving 8 bases unmatched. Germline CDR1 is KGHSH and CDR2 is LQKENI. CDR3 DNA sequence: TGTGCCAGCTCACCGTCGGGACAGCAAACCTATGGCTACACCTTC. Its protein product is CASSPSGQQTYGYTF.

This chain connects TRBV4-1 to TRBJ2-2, with 10 nucleotides matching TRBD2. CDR3 length: 17 residues. The ends lost 3 bases at V and 6 bases at J; junction bases unmatched: 10. Germline assignment: CDR1 MGHRA and CDR2 YSYEKL. This CDR3 is CASSHILQAGGPGELFF. The CDR3 nucleotides are TGCGCCAGCAGCCATATTCTTCAAGCGGGGGGGCCCGGGGAGCTGTTTTTT.

The chain employs TRBV12-3 or TRBV12-4 and TRBJ1-1; 7 nucleotides agree with TRBD1. The CDR3 contains 13 residues. J was trimmed by 3 bases and V by 6 bases; bases with no gene match: 4. The CDR3: CASRRGRYTEAFF. The CDR3 coding sequence is TGTGCCAGCAGGAGGGGGCGATACACTGAAGCTTTCTTT.

The V gene is TRBV6-2 or TRBV6-3, the J gene TRBJ1-1, with a tentative D call TRBD1 (5 bases). The germline gives CDR1 MNHEY, CDR2 SVGEGT. Trimming pared 7 bases from V and 0 bases from J, leaving 24 bases between. This CDR3 spans 18 amino acids. CDR3 sequence (DNA): TGTGCCAGCACCCCCACACCCGGGGGAGATTACATGAACACTGAAGCTTTCTTT. Its translation: CASTPTPGGDYMNTEAFF.

This clone was seen a handful of times. The chain links TRBV12-5 to TRBJ2-5; possible D gene TRBD2, 5 bases. CDR1 and CDR2 from the germline V gene are LGHNT and FRNRAP. The CDR3 contains 14 residues. Trimming cost V 0 bases and J 5 bases, with 10 bases left between them. Here the CDR3 reads CASGLVGPGETQYF. In DNA form, the CDR3 reads TGTGCTAGTGGTTTGGTAGGGCCGGGGGAGACCCAGTACTTC.

Only one count was recorded for this clone. The gene calls are TRBV2 and TRBJ1-3; D possibly corresponds to TRBD1 (5 bases). CDR1 is SNHLY and CDR2 is FYNNEI in the germline V gene. The CDR3 has 15 residues. Trimming cost V 1 base and J 0 bases, with 7 bases left between them. CDR3 sequence (DNA): TGTGCCAGCAGTGAAGGACAGTACTCTGGAAACACCATATATTTT. It specifies CASSEGQYSGNTIYF. Based on the CDR3 plus reference TRBV2 and TRBJ1-3, the full variable domain is EPEVTQTPSHQVTQMGQEVILRCVPISNHLYFYWYRQILGQKVEFLVSFYNNEISEKSEIFDDQFSVERPDGSNFTLKIRSTKLEDSAMYFCASSEGQYSGNTIYFGEGSWLTVV.

The chain combines TRBV27 with TRBJ1-1; tentatively, D is TRBD1 (6 bases). This CDR3 comprises 10 residues. Trimming removed 9 bases at V and 12 bases at J, with 14 bases between. Germline CDR1 reads MNHEY; CDR2 reads SMNVEV (reference sequence). CDR3 residues: CASIGGTTFF. The CDR3 nucleotides are TGTGCCAGTATCGGGGGGACAACTTTCTTT.

The rearrangement links TRBV5-6 to TRBJ1-1; TRBD1 is a possible D gene (5 bases). Germline V gene sequence: CDR1 SGHDT, CDR2 YYEEEE. The ends were cut back, 5 bases at V and 5 bases at J, with 16 bases in the middle. This CDR3 has 14 amino acids. CDR3 residues: CASRIAGGGTEAFF. The CDR3 coding sequence is TGTGCCAGCAGAATAGCGGGGGGAGGGACTGAAGCTTTCTTT.

The chain is built from TRBV2 and TRBJ1-2; tentative D call: TRBD1 (6 bases). In germline, CDR1 is SNHLY, CDR2 FYNNEI. The germline V and J ends were trimmed by 6 bases and 4 bases, with 12 bases remaining between them. This CDR3 is 13 amino acids long. This CDR3 reads CASSGQQVYGYTF. CDR3 nucleotide sequence: TGTGCCAGCAGCGGACAGCAAGTCTATGGCTACACCTTC.

The gene calls are TRBV6-6 and TRBJ2-2; TRBD2 agrees at 10 bases. CDR1 and CDR2 (germline): MNHNY, SVGAGI (reference sequence). The CDR3 loop spans 15 amino acids. The V gene end was trimmed by 6 bases and the J gene end by 4 bases; junction bases not matched to a gene: 5. CDR3 loop: CASRKRGGRTGELFF. CDR3 bases: TGTGCCAGCAGAAAGCGGGGGGGCCGCACCGGGGAGCTGTTTTTT.

This sequence joins TRBV27 and TRBJ2-2; 8 bases match TRBD1. J was trimmed by 6 bases and V by 5 bases; bases with no gene match: 11. The CDR3 runs 16 residues. CDR1 and CDR2 from the germline V gene are MNHEY and SMNVEV (reference sequence). The CDR3 spells CASSLSGGEGSGELFF. The CDR3 bases are TGTGCCAGCAGTCTTTCAGGGGGCGAAGGCTCCGGGGAGCTGTTTTTT.

This chain joins TRBV23-1 and TRBJ2-3; no firm D call. TRBV23-1 is an open reading frame whose function is uncertain. With 5 bases removed from V and 0 bases from J, the gap between germline ends came to 12 bases. This CDR3 has 15 amino acids. The chain's CDR3 is CASSGPGLSTDTQYF. CDR3 in DNA: TGCGCCAGCAGTGGGCCCGGCCTTAGCACAGATACGCAGTATTTT.

The V and J genes are TRBV18 and TRBJ2-7, with D hard to call. The CDR3 contains 13 residues. The V and J ends lost 2 bases and 7 bases respectively, with 12 bases between them. Germline CDR1 reads KGHSH; CDR2 reads LQKENI. DNA for the CDR3: TGTGCCAGCTCACCATCGGAACAGATTGAGCAGTACGTC. Its translation is CASSPSEQIEQYV.

J is TRBJ2-3 and V is TRBV24-1, with D perhaps TRBD2 (7 bases). This CDR3 is built from 15 residues. The V end lost 0 bases, the J end lost 6 bases, and 12 bases lay between the germline ends. Germline assignment: CDR1 KGHDR and CDR2 SFDVKD. The CDR3 coding sequence is TGTGCCACCAGTGATTTGAGAGGGGGGGACGATACGCAGTATTTT. Protein: CATSDLRGGDDTQYF.

This clone was seen a single time. The J gene is TRBJ1-2, the V gene TRBV27; 11 bases align to TRBD1. CDR3 length: 13 amino acids. Per the germline V gene, CDR1 is MNHEY and CDR2 is SMNVEV (reference sequence). The trim removed 5 bases at V and 10 bases at J, leaving 6 bases unmatched. CDR3 nucleotides: TGTGCCAGCAGTCCGGACAGGGGGCCAGTCTACACCTTC. It yields the protein CASSPDRGPVYTF.

This clone was counted only a few times. V and J are TRBV4-2 and TRBJ2-3; D perhaps matches TRBD2 (7 bases). CDR1 LGHNA and CDR2 YNFKEQ come from the germline V gene. The CDR3 length is 17 residues. V was trimmed by 1 base and J by 1 base, leaving 15 bases between them. Here the CDR3 reads CASSQGGGGSGTDTQYF. The CDR3 region has the DNA TGTGCCAGCAGCCAAGGAGGGGGGGGCAGTGGCACAGATACGCAGTATTTT.

The chain carries TRBV6-5 and TRBJ2-1; TRBD1 aligns across 7 bases. The CDR3 spans 13 residues. J gave up 1 base and V 8 bases, and 2 bases lay outside the gene matches. The V gene's germline CDR1 is MNHEY and CDR2 SVGAGI. The CDR3 nucleotides are TGTGCCAGCCACAGGGGTTCCTACAATGAGCAGTTCTTC. Translating it yields CASHRGSYNEQFF.

J is TRBJ1-1 and V is TRBV29-1, with D possibly TRBD1 on 5 matching bases. The CDR3 is made up of 14 amino acids. Looked up from germline, CDR1 is SQVTM and CDR2 is ANQGSEA. Trimming removed 2 bases at V and 4 bases at J, with 14 bases between. CDR3 DNA: TGCAGCGTTGAAAGGGGCAGGACGGGCACTGAAGCTTTCTTT. Its translation: CSVERGRTGTEAFF.

This clone has only one observation. The V and J genes are TRBV11-2 and TRBJ2-7, with 7 bases matching TRBD2. The CDR3 is 15 residues long. Germline V gene lookup returns CDR1 SGHAT and CDR2 FQNNGV. The trim removed 0 bases at V and 4 bases at J, leaving 6 bases unmatched. CDR3 protein: CASSLDLGGGYEQYV. The CDR3 DNA is TGTGCCAGCAGCTTAGATCTGGGGGGGGGATACGAGCAGTACGTC.

The gene calls are TRBV3-1 (or the pseudogene TRBV3-2) and TRBJ2-2; 7 bases match TRBD2. CDR1 and CDR2 (germline): LGHDT, YNNKEL (reference sequence). This CDR3 contains 14 residues. Trimming removed 1 base from V and 4 bases from J; junction bases left unmatched: 0. CDR3 residues: CASSQGGGTGELFF. In DNA form, the CDR3 reads TGTGCCAGCAGCCAAGGGGGGGGCACCGGGGAGCTGTTTTTT.

The chain has TRBV6-1 and TRBJ2-1, with 7 nucleotides matching TRBD1. The V and J ends lost 4 bases and 1 base, in that order; junction bases with no gene match: 7. The CDR3 loop spans 16 amino acids. CDR1 MNHNS and CDR2 SASEGT come from the germline V gene. The CDR3 sequence: CASSVTGVGSYNEQFF. The CDR3 DNA follows: TGTGCCAGCAGTGTTACAGGGGTAGGATCCTACAATGAGCAGTTCTTC.

The gene calls are TRBV4-2 and TRBJ1-3, with 8 nucleotides matching TRBD1. CDR1 and CDR2 from the germline V gene are LGHNA and YNFKEQ. V shed 1 base, J shed 2 bases, and the junction held 4 bases outside the gene matches. The length of the CDR3 is 16 residues. The CDR3 bases are TGTGCCAGCAGCCAAGCTGGACAGGGCACTGGAAACACCATATATTTT. It is translated as CASSQAGQGTGNTIYF.

This clone occurred once. The chain couples TRBV27 to TRBJ2-1, with 8 bases matching TRBD1. The germline V gene encodes CDR1 MNHEY and CDR2 SMNVEV (reference sequence). The junction had 17 bases not matched to a gene; V was cut back by 8 bases and J by 8 bases. This CDR3 comprises 16 residues. The CDR3 DNA reads as TGTGCCAGCCTAAATCCAGGCAGGGGGCTTACCCATGAGCAGTTCTTC. Protein: CASLNPGRGLTHEQFF.

This chain uses TRBV13 with TRBJ2-3; 12 bases align to TRBD1. This CDR3 is built from 15 residues. Germline V gene lookup returns CDR1 PRHDT and CDR2 FYEKMQ (reference sequence). Trimming cost V 5 bases and J 5 bases; bases outside gene matches: 5. CDR3: CASSHGTGGLDTQYF. CDR3 nucleotide sequence: TGTGCCAGCAGCCATGGGACAGGGGGCCTAGATACGCAGTATTTT.

This clone has just one count. The genes are TRBV7-6 and TRBJ2-5; D unresolved. Germline CDR1 reads SGHVS; CDR2 reads FNYEAQ. CDR3 length: 13 amino acids. Trimming shortened V by 6 bases and J by 5 bases, and 13 bases separated the two germline ends. CDR3 nucleotide sequence: TGTGCCAGCAGTGAGAGAAGCTGGGAGACCCAGTACTTC. Translation: CASSERSWETQYF.

The V call is TRBV19, the J call TRBJ1-2; D might be TRBD1 (6 bases). Germline values: CDR1 LNHDA, CDR2 SQIVND (reference sequence). There are 13 residues in the CDR3. V was shortened by 4 bases and J by 4 bases, with 10 bases between the two germline ends. In DNA form, the CDR3 reads TGTGCCAGTAGTAAGGGGACACTCTATGGCTACACCTTC. Translation gives CASSKGTLYGYTF.